One and the same sample provided the 20 T cell receptor beta chains below, sequenced in a study of cytomegalovirus exposure and HLA in healthy donors. Primers for the PCR totalled 60 Vbeta and 13 Jbeta. The table came from immunoSEQ multiplex PCR; TCRdb's copy has only in-frame clones and leaves some out. The sample carries roughly 100,000 clones, about three fifths recorded once. The material sequenced was PBMCs. The receptors shown here come from a human donor in good health.

The chain's CDR3 is CASSLRENTEAFF. As DNA, the CDR3 is TGTGCCAGCAGCCTCCGGGAGAACACTGAAGCTTTCTTT. V is TRBV7-6 and J is TRBJ1-1; D is undetermined. CDR3 length: 13 amino acids. Trimming took off 5 bases at V and 1 base at J, with 8 bases between the two ends. Germline V CDR1 and CDR2: SGHVS, FNYEAQ.

This rearrangement joins TRBV28 to TRBJ2-7; D is possibly TRBD2 (5 bases). Trimming removed 6 bases from V and 1 base from J, with 16 bases in between. CDR3 length equals 15 residues. Per the germline V gene, CDR1 is MDHEN and CDR2 is SYDVKM. DNA of the CDR3: TGTGCCAGCAGGTACCCCGGACCGGGGTCCTACGAGCAGTACTTC. Translation: CASRYPGPGSYEQYF.

The gene calls are TRBV11-2 and TRBJ2-7, with 7 bases lining up with TRBD2. Germline trimming cut 6 bases from V and 6 bases from J; bases unmatched to any gene: 5. Germline V gene sequence: CDR1 SGHAT, CDR2 FQNNGV. The CDR3 loop spans 12 amino acids. CDR3: CASRKIAGEQYF. In DNA, the CDR3 is TGTGCCAGCAGGAAGATAGCGGGCGAGCAGTACTTC.

This clone was found a few times. V usage is TRBV11-2 and J usage is TRBJ2-2, with 8 bases aligning to TRBD2. The CDR3 extends over 17 amino acids. The V gene's germline CDR1 is SGHAT and CDR2 FQNNGV. V dropped 5 bases and J dropped 5; count of bases not matched to a gene: 13. The CDR3 DNA reads TGTGCCAGCAGCCTTATCCAAGCGGGAGATAGAACCGGGGAGCTGTTTTTT. This gives the protein CASSLIQAGDRTGELFF.

This clone appeared a few times. This rearrangement joins TRBV5-1 to TRBJ2-6; the D is unclear. Germline V gene data show CDR1 as SGHRS and CDR2 as YFSETQ. The CDR3 sequence is 19 residues long. The V and J ends lost 1 base and 1 base respectively, with 18 bases between them. CDR3 amino acids: CASSLTRSSSKSGANVLTF. CDR3 DNA sequence: TGCGCCAGCAGCTTGACACGGAGCAGTTCCAAGTCTGGGGCCAACGTCCTGACTTTC.

This clone was seen a few times. This chain joins TRBV6-1 and TRBJ2-1, with 9 bases that match TRBD2. J gave up 9 bases and V 2 bases, and 8 bases lay outside the gene matches. In germline, CDR1 is MNHNS, CDR2 SASEGT. This CDR3 has 15 amino acids. CDR3: CASSEPGLALPEQFF. The CDR3, as DNA: TGTGCCAGCAGTGAACCGGGACTAGCACTCCCTGAGCAGTTCTTC.

J is TRBJ2-5 and V is TRBV5-4; 11 bases line up with TRBD2. Losses at the gene ends were 4 bases for V and 2 bases for J; bases not matched to a gene: 4. The germline CDR1 and CDR2 sequences are SGHNT and YYREEE (reference sequence). The length of the CDR3 is 15 residues. The CDR3 DNA reads TGTGCCAGCAGCAGAATAGCGGGAGGGCAAGAGACCCAGTACTTC. Translated, it gives CASSRIAGGQETQYF.

J is TRBJ2-2 and V is TRBV4-2; no reliable D call. The length of the CDR3 is 13 residues. Germline-derived CDR1 and CDR2 are LGHNA and YNFKEQ. Deletions cut 3 bases from V and 2 bases from J, with 4 bases between. This CDR3 reads CASSHLNTGELFF. In nucleotides, the CDR3 is TGTGCCAGCAGCCATTTAAACACCGGGGAGCTGTTTTTT.

This clone has a single count. The chain has TRBV6-5 and TRBJ2-7; TRBD2 matches at 8 bases. This CDR3 has 15 amino acids. In germline, CDR1 is MNHEY, CDR2 SVGAGI. V dropped 7 bases and J dropped 4; count of bases not matched to a gene: 12. The CDR3 DNA reads as TGTGCCAGCAAACGGGTGAGGCTAGCGGGTTACGAGCAGTACTTC. This codes for CASKRVRLAGYEQYF.

This clone was detected once. V is TRBV5-1 and J is TRBJ1-1, with D uncertain. Trimming stripped 0 bases from V and 1 base from J, with 10 bases between. Germline V gene data show CDR1 as SGHRS and CDR2 as YFSETQ. The CDR3 totals 15 residues. The CDR3, as DNA: TGCGCCAGCAGCTTGGTGACATCCCGGAACACTGAAGCTTTCTTT. This translates into CASSLVTSRNTEAFF.

The chain uses TRBV6-1 and TRBJ1-3; D gene unclear. Germline CDR1 is MNHNS and CDR2 is SASEGT. The CDR3 is made up of 14 amino acids. Trimming removed 1 base from V and 0 bases from J, with 4 bases in between. CDR3 protein: CASSEVSSGNTIYF. The CDR3 coding sequence is TGTGCCAGCAGTGAAGTTAGCTCTGGAAACACCATATATTTT.

This clone was seen a few times. The rearrangement links TRBV4-1 to TRBJ2-5, with D perhaps TRBD2 (6 bases). The ends were cut back, 1 base at V and 1 base at J, with 16 bases in the middle. This CDR3 comprises 17 residues. The V gene's germline CDR1 is MGHRA and CDR2 YSYEKL. CDR3 residues: CASSQAPSSVGQETQYF. CDR3 in DNA: TGCGCCAGCAGCCAAGCGCCTTCTAGCGTCGGCCAAGAGACCCAGTACTTC.

The rearrangement links TRBV5-1 to TRBJ2-7, with D possibly TRBD2 on 6 matching bases. Looked up from germline, CDR1 is SGHRS and CDR2 is YFSETQ. This CDR3 region has 15 residues. V dropped 1 base and J dropped 2 bases, with 13 bases sitting between them. The CDR3 region has the DNA TGCGCCAGCAGCTTGAACGCGGGAACAACCTACGAGCAGTACTTC. Protein product: CASSLNAGTTYEQYF.

The CDR3 region is CASSMLVGLAQFF. DNA for the CDR3: TGTGCCAGTAGTATGTTGGTCGGACTAGCGCAGTTCTTC. This chain joins TRBV19 and TRBJ2-1, with TRBD2 identical over 8 bases. With 3 bases clipped from V and 12 bases from J, the junction kept 7 bases outside the gene matches. This CDR3 is 13 amino acids long. Germline CDR1 and CDR2: LNHDA and SQIVND (reference sequence).

This sequence joins TRBV5-4 and TRBJ2-1, with 11 nucleotides matching TRBD2. Germline V gives CDR1 SGHNT, CDR2 YYREEE (reference sequence). The CDR3 covers 16 residues. The junction had 6 bases not matched to a gene; V was cut back by 0 bases and J by 7 bases. The CDR3 here is CASSLGFLAGGNEQFF. The CDR3 DNA is TGTGCCAGCAGCTTGGGGTTTCTAGCGGGAGGTAATGAGCAGTTCTTC.

The CDR3 nucleotides are TGTGCCAGTAGTACACGTCAGGGGTGGGACAATCAGCCCCAGCATTTT. It codes for CASSTRQGWDNQPQHF. V gene TRBV19 combines with J gene TRBJ1-5; a weak D match, TRBD1 (6 bases). Trimming cost V 4 bases and J 3 bases, with 16 bases left between them. The CDR3 is 16 residues long. Germline V gene data show CDR1 as LNHDA and CDR2 as SQIVND (reference sequence).

This rearrangement joins TRBV7-9 to TRBJ1-5, with D maybe TRBD1 (5 bases). This CDR3 has 16 amino acids. Trimming removed 0 bases from V and 5 bases from J, with 14 bases in between. Germline CDR1 reads SEHNR; CDR2 reads FQNEAQ (reference sequence). CDR3 loop: CASSLAVRGGHQPQHF. CDR3 bases: TGTGCCAGCAGCTTAGCTGTTAGGGGCGGCCATCAGCCCCAGCATTTT.

There are a few counts of this clone. The genes are TRBV19 and TRBJ2-3; tentatively, D is TRBD1 (6 bases). The CDR3 spans 16 residues. The V gene lost 5 bases and the J gene lost 0 bases, with 15 bases spanning the gap. Germline assignment: CDR1 LNHDA and CDR2 SQIVND (reference sequence). The CDR3 sequence: CASSYTGQLSTDTQYF. The CDR3 bases are TGTGCCAGTAGTTATACAGGGCAACTTAGCACAGATACGCAGTATTTT.

The J gene is TRBJ2-3, the V gene TRBV5-5; perhaps TRBD1 as D (5 bases). The CDR3 consists of 14 residues. Trimming stripped 4 bases from V and 0 bases from J, with 9 bases between. Germline assignment: CDR1 SGHKS and CDR2 YYEKEE (reference sequence). Here the CDR3 DNA reads TGTGCCAGCAGCGATCGGACAAGCACAGATACGCAGTATTTT. It translates to CASSDRTSTDTQYF.

This clone was counted a single time. The same CDR3 also results from other DNA sequences found in this sample. The chain recombines TRBV5-1 with TRBJ2-7; possibly TRBD1 for D (5 bases). The CDR3 covers 13 residues. CDR1 and CDR2 (germline): SGHRS, YFSETQ. V gave up 0 bases and J gave up 3 bases, with 7 bases separating them. The CDR3 bases are TGCGCCAGCAGCTTGGTAGACAGCTACGAGCAGTACTTC. Protein: CASSLVDSYEQYF. The whole variable domain, remainder taken from reference TRBV5-1 and TRBJ2-7, is KAGVTQTPRYLIKTRGQQVTLSCSPISGHRSVSWYQQTPGQGLQFLFEYFSETQRNKGNFPGRFSGRQFSNSRSEMNVSTLELGDSALYLCASSLVDSYEQYFGPGTRLTVT.